A selection of T cell receptor beta chains follows, all from one sample in a study of technical replicates of blood from several donors. Using immunoSEQ multiplex PCR, the repertoire was profiled, and TCRdb retains in-frame clones only, with some absent. The sample carries about 72,000 clones, about nine tenths recorded once. The sequencing input was T cells isolated from PBMCs. These receptors came from a human donor in good health. Both conserved end residues are part of each CDR3.

j_gene,v_gene,CDR3aa
TRBJ1-2,TRBV21-1,CASSIGTGEGYTF
TRBJ2-7,TRBV9,CASSVDWGRASGEQYF
TRBJ2-2,TRBV4-3,CASSQDISSGELFF
TRBJ2-7,TRBV5-4,CASSITGSEQYF
TRBJ2-1,TRBV2,CASRDYHNEQFF
TRBJ2-7,TRBV6-1,CAKDNRGPTHYEQYF
TRBJ1-5,TRBV6-5,CASSRTGAQPQHF
TRBJ2-3,TRBV19,CASSRVGTDTQYF
TRBJ2-1,TRBV19,CASSISRAHEQFF
TRBJ2-7,TRBV5-1,CASSGMDSYEQYF
TRBJ1-3,TRBV28,CASCGGGFRSGNTIYF
TRBJ2-1,TRBV5-4,CASSLAGGIYNEQFF
TRBJ2-5,TRBV7-6,CASSWDRELETQYF
TRBJ2-1,TRBV11-2,CASSFLADRDEQFF
TRBJ2-5,TRBV30,CAWSTPGLGGETQYF
TRBJ1-1,TRBV18,CASSPQVGTEAFF
TRBJ1-1,TRBV27,CASNRIPLGQGNTEAFF
TRBJ2-5,TRBV6-5,CASSYAGSAGDETQYF
TRBJ1-1,TRBV7-9,CASSQHKIGISKIREAFF
TRBJ2-5,TRBV30,CAWSFPVQETQYF
TRBJ2-7,TRBV27,CASSNKWRYEQYF
TRBJ2-7,TRBV6-4,CASSEPRVREPAYEQYF
TRBJ2-7,TRBV4-1,CASSQDQTTYEQYF
TRBJ2-3,TRBV29-1,CSVNTADTQYF
TRBJ2-7,TRBV7-6,CASSYRVKDEQYF
TRBJ2-7,TRBV13,CASSSRGSSNEQYF
TRBJ2-7,TRBV4-1,CASSQTTTGYEQYF
TRBJ2-1,TRBV9,CASSAQLAGGDEQFF
TRBJ2-1,TRBV5-5,CASSLRWQVNEQFF
TRBJ2-7,TRBV10-3,CAISPGLAGGSSYEQYF
TRBJ1-2,TRBV10-3,CAISERSTYYGYTF
TRBJ2-1,TRBV29-1,CSVLDRHNEQFF
TRBJ2-6,TRBV5-6,CASRQGYDLSGANVLTF
TRBJ2-5,TRBV15,CATSRDGGLQETQYF
TRBJ2-1,TRBV15,CATSRDEAHNEQFF
TRBJ2-5,TRBV28,CASSFYLRDRGPETQYF
TRBJ2-2,TRBV28,CASSTGLAGKWKDGELFF
TRBJ2-1,TRBV25-1,CASSEWDRGRDEQFF
TRBJ2-1,TRBV7-3,CASSFQRETNEQFF
TRBJ2-2,TRBV9,CASSPRLEPYTGELFF
TRBJ2-1,TRBV13,CASSLEGLAGVEQFF
TRBJ1-1,TRBV7-3,CASQDTVEAFF
TRBJ2-7,TRBV6-5,CASRQGNHYEQYF
TRBJ2-3,TRBV5-4,CASSLRGGSATDTQYF
TRBJ2-3,TRBV6-6,CASSYGGEADTQYF
TRBJ2-2,TRBV7-2,CASSLVGRQGGTGELFF
TRBJ2-7,TRBV6-5,CASSSRDTAYEQYF
TRBJ1-3,TRBV28,CASSLSGTGAENTIYF
TRBJ1-1,TRBV28,CASSPHPVRNTEAFF
TRBJ2-2,TRBV4-3,CASSQGGPYQDVNTGELFF
TRBJ1-4,TRBV28,CASSLTGTNEKLFF
TRBJ2-2,TRBV4-1,CASSPRLAQNTGELFF
TRBJ2-7,TRBV6-5,CASSSLYEQYF
TRBJ2-5,TRBV28,CASSLSPSGQETQYF
TRBJ2-3,TRBV4-2,CASSQSRGGNTDTQYF
TRBJ1-2,TRBV19,CASSISDRAPPLF
TRBJ2-3,TRBV2,CASSGQGATDTQYF
TRBJ1-1,TRBV29-1,CSVSYLSSGGTEAFF
TRBJ1-2,TRBV4-1,CASSGGRGDYGYTF